This TCR beta chain was obtained from a study of blood T cell repertoires in COVID-19. Study-level background: Sources were T cells, B-cell-depleted T cells, or PBMCs; the material itself was cDNA or gDNA.

Living in 24 US areas, the participants were between about 18 and 95 years of age. In assigning cohorts, the study relied on participant-reported clinical history. Data came from immunoSEQ multiplex PCR; TCRdb stores just in-frame clones and leaves some out. In the table there are a few hundred thousand clones, approximately 92% of which are singletons. The V gene's germline CDR1 is SGHRS and CDR2 YFSETQ. This CDR3 region has 14 residues. The V and J ends lost 1 base and 7 bases respectively, with 9 bases between them. V is TRBV5-1 and J is TRBJ1-6; D possibly corresponds to TRBD1 (5 bases). The TCR comes from a woman in her 30s who had recovered from COVID-19. The sequencing sample was made of PBMCs or T cells enriched from blood (not recorded which). The chain's CDR3 is CASSLSAGNSPLHF. For the CDR3, the DNA is TGCGCCAGCAGCTTGTCGGCAGGGAATTCACCCCTCCACTTT.